The source of this T cell receptor (beta chain) is a study of shared clonotypes between healthy human individuals. After removal of 4 bases from V and 5 bases from J, the junction contained 11 bases not matched to a gene. Germline values: CDR1 SGHNT, CDR2 YYREEE (reference sequence). This CDR3 is 15 amino acids long. The table lists this clone with a count of one. Data came from immunoSEQ multiplex PCR; TCRdb stores just in-frame clones and leaves some out. The sample records 450,000 to 650,000 clones, around three quarters being singletons. The genes are TRBV5-4 and TRBJ2-5; 7 nucleotides align to TRBD2. This clonotype was obtained from a woman between 35 and 50 years old in good health. Some clones in this sample may be carry-over from other donors' samples. The sequencing input was PBMCs. CDR3 DNA sequence: TGTGCCAGCAGCCCTCTAAGAGGACTAGGGGAGACCCAGTACTTC. Amino acid sequence: CASSPLRGLGETQYF. The full variable domain, its missing parts supplied by reference TRBV5-4 and TRBJ2-5, is ETGVTQSPTHLIKTRGQQVTLRCSSQSGHNTVSWYQQALGQGPQFIFQYYREEENGRGNFPPRFSGLQFPNYSSELNVNALELDDSALYLCASSPLRGLGETQYFGPGTRLLVL.